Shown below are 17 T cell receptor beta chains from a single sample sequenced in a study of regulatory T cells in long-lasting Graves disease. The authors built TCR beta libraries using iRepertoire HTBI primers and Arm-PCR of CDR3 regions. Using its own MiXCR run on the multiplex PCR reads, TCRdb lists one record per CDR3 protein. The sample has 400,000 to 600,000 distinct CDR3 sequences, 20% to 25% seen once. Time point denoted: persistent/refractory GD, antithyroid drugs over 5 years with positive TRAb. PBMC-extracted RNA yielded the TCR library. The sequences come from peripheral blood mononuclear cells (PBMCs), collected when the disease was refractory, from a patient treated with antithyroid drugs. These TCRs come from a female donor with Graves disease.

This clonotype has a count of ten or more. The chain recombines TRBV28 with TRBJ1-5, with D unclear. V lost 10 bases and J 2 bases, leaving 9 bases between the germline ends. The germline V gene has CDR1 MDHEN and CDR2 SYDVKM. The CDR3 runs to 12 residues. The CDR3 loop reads CATGKGNQPQHF. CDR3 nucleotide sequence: TGTGCCACCGGGAAGGGCAATCAGCCCCAGCATTTT. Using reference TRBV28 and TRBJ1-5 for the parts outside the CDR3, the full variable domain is DVKVTQSSRYLVKRTGEKVFLECVQDMDHENMFWYRQDPGLGLRLIYFSYDVKMKEKGDIPEGYSVSREKKERFSLILESASTNQTSMYLCATGKGNQPQHFGDGTRLSIL.

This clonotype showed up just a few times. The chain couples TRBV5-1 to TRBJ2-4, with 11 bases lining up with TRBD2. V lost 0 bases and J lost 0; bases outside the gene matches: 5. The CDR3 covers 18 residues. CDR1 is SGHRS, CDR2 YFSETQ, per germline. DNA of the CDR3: TGCGCCAGCAGCTTGGTGGGACTAGCGGACCTAGCCAAAAACATTCAGTACTTC. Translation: CASSLVGLADLAKNIQYF.

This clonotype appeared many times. The CDR3 spells CSARGLRGPNIQYF. CDR3 sequence (DNA): TGCAGTGCGCGAGGACTTAGGGGACCAAACATTCAGTACTTC. The chain has TRBV20-1 and TRBJ2-4, with D possibly being TRBD1 or TRBD2 (5 bases each). CDR3 length equals 14 residues. V lost 6 bases and J 6 bases, leaving 18 bases between the germline ends. Germline CDR1 and CDR2: DFQATT and SNEGSKA (reference sequence).

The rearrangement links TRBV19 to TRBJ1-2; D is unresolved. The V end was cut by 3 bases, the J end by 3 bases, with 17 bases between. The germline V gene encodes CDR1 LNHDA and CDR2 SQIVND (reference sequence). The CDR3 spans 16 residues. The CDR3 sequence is CASSIPSARTHYGYTF. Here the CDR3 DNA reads TGTGCCAGTAGTATTCCCTCTGCAAGGACGCACTATGGCTACACCTTC.

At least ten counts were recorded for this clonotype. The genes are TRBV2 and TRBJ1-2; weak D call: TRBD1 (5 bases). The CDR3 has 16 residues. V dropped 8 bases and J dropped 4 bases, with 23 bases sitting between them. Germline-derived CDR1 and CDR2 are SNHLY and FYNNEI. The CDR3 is CASSQVEDKYSYGYTF. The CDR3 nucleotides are TGTGCCAGCTCCCAGGTGGAGGACAAGTATAGCTATGGCTACACCTTC.

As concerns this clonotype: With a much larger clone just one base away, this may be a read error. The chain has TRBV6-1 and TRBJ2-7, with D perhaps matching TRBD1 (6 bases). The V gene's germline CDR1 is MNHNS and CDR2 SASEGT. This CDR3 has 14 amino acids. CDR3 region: CAIRETGFGGERYF. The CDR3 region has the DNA TGTGCCATCCGAGAGACAGGCTTTGGTGGCGAGCGGTACTTC.

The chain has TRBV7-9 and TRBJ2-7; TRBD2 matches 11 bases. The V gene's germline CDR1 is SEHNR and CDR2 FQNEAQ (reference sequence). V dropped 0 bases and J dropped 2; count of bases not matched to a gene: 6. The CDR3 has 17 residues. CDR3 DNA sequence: TGTGCCAGCAGCTTAGCCGGAACTAGCGGGGGAGCCTACGAGCAGTACTTC. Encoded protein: CASSLAGTSGGAYEQYF. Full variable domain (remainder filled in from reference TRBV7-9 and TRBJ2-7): DTGVSQNPRHKITKRGQNVTFRCDPISEHNRLYWYRQTLGQGPEFLTYFQNEAQLEKSRLLSDRFSAERPKGSFSTLEIQRTEQGDSAMYLCASSLAGTSGGAYEQYFGPGTRLTVT.

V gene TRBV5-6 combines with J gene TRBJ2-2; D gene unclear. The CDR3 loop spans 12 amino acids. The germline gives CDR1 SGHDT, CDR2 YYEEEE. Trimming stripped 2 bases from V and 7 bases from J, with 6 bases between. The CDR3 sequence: CASSFMGGELFF. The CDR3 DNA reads TGTGCCAGCAGCTTTATGGGCGGGGAGCTGTTTTTT.

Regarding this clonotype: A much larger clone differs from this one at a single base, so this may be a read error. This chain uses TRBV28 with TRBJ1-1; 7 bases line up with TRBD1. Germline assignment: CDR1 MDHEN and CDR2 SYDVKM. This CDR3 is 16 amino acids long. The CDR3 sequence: CASSFWQGESNTGAFF. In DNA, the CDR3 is TGTGCCAGCAGTTTTTGGCAGGGGGAGTCTAACACTGGAGCTTTCTTT.

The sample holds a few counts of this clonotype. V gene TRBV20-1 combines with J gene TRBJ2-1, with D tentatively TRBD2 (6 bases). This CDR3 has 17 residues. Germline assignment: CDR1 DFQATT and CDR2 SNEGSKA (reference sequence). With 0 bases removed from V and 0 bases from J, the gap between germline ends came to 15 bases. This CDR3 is CSAREGGLGGSYNEQFF. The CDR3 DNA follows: TGCAGTGCTAGAGAAGGTGGCCTCGGGGGCTCCTACAATGAGCAGTTCTTC.

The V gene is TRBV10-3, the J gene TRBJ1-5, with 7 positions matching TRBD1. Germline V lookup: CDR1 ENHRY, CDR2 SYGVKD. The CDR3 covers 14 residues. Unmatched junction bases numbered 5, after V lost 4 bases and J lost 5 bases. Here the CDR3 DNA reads TGTGCCATCAGTGCTGGCACAGGGGATCAGCCCCAGCATTTT. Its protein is CAISAGTGDQPQHF.

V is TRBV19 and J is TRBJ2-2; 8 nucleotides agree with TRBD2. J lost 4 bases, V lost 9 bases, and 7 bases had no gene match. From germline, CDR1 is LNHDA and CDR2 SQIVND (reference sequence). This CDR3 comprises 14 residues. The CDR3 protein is CASRSGRGTGELFF. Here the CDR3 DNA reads TGTGCCAGCCGGAGCGGGAGAGGCACCGGGGAGCTGTTTTTT.

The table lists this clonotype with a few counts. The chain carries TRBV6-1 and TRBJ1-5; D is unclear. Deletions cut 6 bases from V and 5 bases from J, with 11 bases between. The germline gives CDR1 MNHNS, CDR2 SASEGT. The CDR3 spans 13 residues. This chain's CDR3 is CASRFTDYQPQHF. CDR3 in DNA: TGTGCCAGCAGGTTTACCGACTATCAGCCCCAGCATTTT.

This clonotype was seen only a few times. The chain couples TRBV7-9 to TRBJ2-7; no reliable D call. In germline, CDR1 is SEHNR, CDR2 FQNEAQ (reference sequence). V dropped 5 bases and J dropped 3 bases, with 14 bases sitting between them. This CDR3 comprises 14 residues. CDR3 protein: CASSPADGDYEQYF. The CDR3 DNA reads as TGTGCCAGCAGCCCTGCGGACGGTGACTACGAGCAGTACTTC.

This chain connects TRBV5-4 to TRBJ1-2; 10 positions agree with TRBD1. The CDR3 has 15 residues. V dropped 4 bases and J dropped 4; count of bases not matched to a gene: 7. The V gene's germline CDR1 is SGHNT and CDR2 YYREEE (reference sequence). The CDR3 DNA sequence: TGTGCCAGCAGCACCGGGACAGGGGAGGCCTATGGCTACACCTTC. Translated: CASSTGTGEAYGYTF.

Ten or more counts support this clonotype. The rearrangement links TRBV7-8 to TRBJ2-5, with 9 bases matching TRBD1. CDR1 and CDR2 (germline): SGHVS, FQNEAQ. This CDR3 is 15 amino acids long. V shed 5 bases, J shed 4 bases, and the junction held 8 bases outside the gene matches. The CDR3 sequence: CASSRRTGGRETQYF. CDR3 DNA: TGTGCCAGCAGCCGAAGAACAGGGGGCAGAGAGACCCAGTACTTC.

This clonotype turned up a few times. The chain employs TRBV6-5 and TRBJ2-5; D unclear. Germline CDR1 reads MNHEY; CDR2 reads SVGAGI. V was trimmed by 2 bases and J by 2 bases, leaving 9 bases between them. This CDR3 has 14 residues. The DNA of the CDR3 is TGTGCCAGCAGTTACGGGTCAGAGCAAGAGACCCAGTACTTC. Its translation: CASSYGSEQETQYF.